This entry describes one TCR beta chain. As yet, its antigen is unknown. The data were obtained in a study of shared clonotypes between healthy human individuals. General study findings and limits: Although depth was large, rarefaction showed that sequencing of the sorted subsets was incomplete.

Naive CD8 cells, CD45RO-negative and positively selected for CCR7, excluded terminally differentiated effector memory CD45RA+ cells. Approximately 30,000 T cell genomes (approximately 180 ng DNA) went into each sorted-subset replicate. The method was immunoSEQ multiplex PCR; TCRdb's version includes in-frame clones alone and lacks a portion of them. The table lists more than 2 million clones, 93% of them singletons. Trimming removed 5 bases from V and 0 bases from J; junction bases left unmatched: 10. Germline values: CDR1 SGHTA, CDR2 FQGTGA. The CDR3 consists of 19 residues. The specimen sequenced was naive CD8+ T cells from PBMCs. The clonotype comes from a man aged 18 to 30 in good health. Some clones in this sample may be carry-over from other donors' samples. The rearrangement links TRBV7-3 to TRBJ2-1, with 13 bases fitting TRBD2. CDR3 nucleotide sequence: TGTGCCAGCAGCCTACGCGGGACTAGCGGGATCGGCTCCTACAATGAGCAGTTCTTC. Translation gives CASSLRGTSGIGSYNEQFF.